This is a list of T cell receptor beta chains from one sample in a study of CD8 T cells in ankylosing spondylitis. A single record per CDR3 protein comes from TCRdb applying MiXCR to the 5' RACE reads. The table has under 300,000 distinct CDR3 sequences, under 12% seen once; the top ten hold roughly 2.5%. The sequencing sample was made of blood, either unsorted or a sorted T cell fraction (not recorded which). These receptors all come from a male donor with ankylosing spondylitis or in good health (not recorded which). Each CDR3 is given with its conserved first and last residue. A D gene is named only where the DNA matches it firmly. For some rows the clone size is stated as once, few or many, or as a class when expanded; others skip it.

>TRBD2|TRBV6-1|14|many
CAVRTSGALDTQYF
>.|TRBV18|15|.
CASSPPDIKGREQYF
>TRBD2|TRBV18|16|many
CASSATSGGYTYEQYF
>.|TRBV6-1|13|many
CASRGRSYNEQFF
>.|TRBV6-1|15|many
CASIPRRGTYNEQFF
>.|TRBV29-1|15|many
CSVEDFSYRNYGYTF
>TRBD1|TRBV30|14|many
CAWSVSLTGVGYTF
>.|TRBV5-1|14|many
CASSLAGHEDIQYF
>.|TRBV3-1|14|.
CASSLEHTNTEAFF
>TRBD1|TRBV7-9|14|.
CASSLTQGGTEAFF
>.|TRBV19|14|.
CASSIGGEYNEQFF
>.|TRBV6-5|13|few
CASSSRNGGPLHF
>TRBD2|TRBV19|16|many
CASSTGTSGSADTQYF
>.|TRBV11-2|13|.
CASSYVEGVEQFF
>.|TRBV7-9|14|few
CASSFGGGAEKLFF
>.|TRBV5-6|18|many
CASSLRGGDPNPRDGYTF
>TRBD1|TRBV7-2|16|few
CASSPTGTGVNQPQHF
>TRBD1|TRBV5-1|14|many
CASSLAGQLYEQYF
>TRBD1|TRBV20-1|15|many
CSANYRGDSTDTQYF
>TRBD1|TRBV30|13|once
CAWSGQGAQPQHF
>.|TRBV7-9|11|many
CASSLEGPGYF
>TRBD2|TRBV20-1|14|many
CSARTSGRWNEQFF
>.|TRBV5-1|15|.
CASSVDGVVNTEAFF
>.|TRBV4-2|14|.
CASSQDGQKRGYTF
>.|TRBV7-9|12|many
CASTSSGAEQYF
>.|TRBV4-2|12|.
CASSPGLVGYTF
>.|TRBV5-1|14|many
CASCADTSNYGYTF
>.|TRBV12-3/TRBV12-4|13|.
CASSYLRMNGYTF
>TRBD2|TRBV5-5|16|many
CASSVTPGLAGNEQFF
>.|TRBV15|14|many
CATSGSSSTDTQYF
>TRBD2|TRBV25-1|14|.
CASLSSGSYNEQFF
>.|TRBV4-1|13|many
CASSQVTGFEAFF
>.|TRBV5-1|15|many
CASSLSENSPDTQYF
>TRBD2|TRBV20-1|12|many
CSATGLVGEQFF
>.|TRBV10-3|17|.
CAISEATGWQGTYEQYF
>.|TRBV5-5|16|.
CASSGAGLLSGNTIYF
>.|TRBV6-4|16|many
CASSDSGPIGATEAFF
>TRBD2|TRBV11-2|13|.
CASSWTSADTQYF
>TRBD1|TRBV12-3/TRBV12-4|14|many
CASRYARGRNEQYF
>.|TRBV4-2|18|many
CASSLFSYGGASVNEQFF
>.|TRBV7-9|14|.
CASSYRDWNNEQFF
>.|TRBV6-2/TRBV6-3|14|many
CASSYTGSSYEQYF
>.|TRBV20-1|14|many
CSALEGSGAYEQYF
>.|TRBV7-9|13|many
CASSPWTDSPLHF
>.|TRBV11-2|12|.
CASSPTRGEQFF
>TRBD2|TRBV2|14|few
CASSETSVSYEQYF